The sequence of this T cell receptor (beta chain) was determined in a study of identical twins. Trimming removed 1 base at V and 4 bases at J, with 19 bases between. The CDR3 loop spans 16 amino acids. CDR1 DFQATT and CDR2 SNEGSKA come from the germline V gene (reference sequence). Each CDR3 protein gets one entry after TCRdb re-called the 5' RACE reads with MiXCR. The sample gives hundreds of thousands of distinct CDR3 sequences, around 20% of which show up once; around 4.4% is in the top ten. These same data were also listed under a study on T cells expressing NK-cell markers.

J is TRBJ2-5 and V is TRBV20-1; TRBD1 might be the D (5 bases). The TCR sequence derives from a young woman in good health. Sequencing input: PBMCs. Here the CDR3 reads CSARGQGGYSGETQYF. The CDR3 nucleotides read TGCAGTGCTAGAGGGCAGGGCGGCTATTCAGGAGAGACCCAGTACTTC.